The 22 T cell receptor beta chains below all came from one sample that was sequenced in a study of T cells in Graves' hyperthyroidism and ophthalmopathy. Amplified TCR beta CDR3 regions came from RNA transcripts. HTBI primers drove first-round RT-PCR of the TCR CDR3. TCRdb reprocessed the multiplex PCR reads with MiXCR, giving one entry per CDR3 protein. The profile covers roughly 520,000 distinct CDR3 sequences, with less than 25% appearing a single time and around 11% taken by the ten largest. Source material: blood. These receptors came from a woman in her twenties or thirties with Graves' ophthalmopathy.

The V and J genes are TRBV5-1 and TRBJ2-7, with 7 positions matching TRBD1. The CDR3 spans 13 residues. Germline-derived CDR1 and CDR2 are SGHRS and YFSETQ. The V and J ends lost 0 bases and 7 bases, in that order; junction bases with no gene match: 4. The CDR3 DNA reads TGCGCCAGCAGCTTGGACAGGGGCACGGAGCAGTACTTC. This translates into CASSLDRGTEQYF. Drawing the rest from reference TRBV5-1 and TRBJ2-7, the complete variable domain is KAGVTQTPRYLIKTRGQQVTLSCSPISGHRSVSWYQQTPGQGLQFLFEYFSETQRNKGNFPGRFSGRQFSNSRSEMNVSTLELGDSALYLCASSLDRGTEQYFGPGTRLTVT.

The chain carries TRBV6-1 and TRBJ1-2; no definite D call. Deletions cut 0 bases from V and 8 bases from J, with 10 bases between. CDR1 is MNHNS, CDR2 SASEGT, per germline. The CDR3 has 13 amino acids. The DNA for the CDR3 is TGTGCCAGCAGTGAAGCTGGCACGATCGGCTACACCTTC. Residues: CASSEAGTIGYTF.

The gene calls are TRBV6-1 and TRBJ1-5; D uncertain. The CDR3 has 15 residues. V lost 5 bases and J lost 0, with 11 bases in between. Germline V lookup: CDR1 MNHNS, CDR2 SASEGT. The CDR3 reads CASSRTDDSNQPQHF. The CDR3 bases are TGTGCCAGCAGTCGTACAGACGATAGCAATCAGCCCCAGCATTTT.

There are many counts of this clonotype. This chain uses TRBV7-2 with TRBJ2-5; D call uncertain. Deletions cut 3 bases from V and 2 bases from J, with 10 bases between. CDR1 is SGHTA, CDR2 FQGNSA, per germline. CDR3 length: 14 amino acids. CDR3 nucleotide sequence: TGTGCCAGCAGCTTGAATAGGAATCAAGAGACCCAGTACTTC. This sequence encodes CASSLNRNQETQYF.

Remarks on this clonotype: This may be a read error: a much more frequent sequence differs by one nucleotide. A read error is likely, as this CDR3 ends without the conserved phenylalanine or tryptophan. The chain combines TRBV12-3 or TRBV12-4 with TRBJ2-7; 8 bases agree with TRBD1. V gave up 8 bases and J gave up 1 base; unmatched junction bases: 13. The length of the CDR3 is 16 residues. CDR3 loop: CASSPSGQALSYEQYS. CDR3 nucleotide sequence: TGTGCCAGCTCACCTTCGGGACAGGCCCTTTCCTACGAGCAGTACTCC.

This chain links TRBV30 with TRBJ2-2; the D is unclear. Between the trimmed V and J ends, which lost 1 base and 7 bases, there was a span of 7 bases. The length of the CDR3 is 12 residues. Germline values: CDR1 GTSNPN, CDR2 SVGIG (reference sequence). CDR3 nucleotide sequence: TGTGCCTGGAGTGCGGGTGGCGGGGAGCTGTTTTTT. Its protein product is CAWSAGGGELFF.

At least ten counts were recorded for this clonotype. The chain has TRBV6-6 and TRBJ1-1; D not certain. CDR1 is MNHNY and CDR2 is SVGAGI in the germline V gene (reference sequence). Trimming took 2 bases from V and 3 from J, leaving 7 bases between them. The CDR3 sequence is 13 residues long. Here the CDR3 DNA reads TGTGCCAGCAGTTACCCGGGGTACACTGAAGCTTTCTTT. Translation gives CASSYPGYTEAFF.

This clonotype was recorded many times. This chain connects TRBV12-3 or TRBV12-4 to TRBJ1-5; no firm D call. CDR3 length: 13 residues. Trimming pared 0 bases from V and 4 bases from J, leaving 4 bases between. CDR3 in DNA: TGTGCCAGCAGTTTAGCAGCGAATCAGCCCCAGCATTTT. Protein sequence: CASSLAANQPQHF.

At least ten counts were recorded for this clonotype. The gene calls are TRBV6-2 or TRBV6-3 and TRBJ2-5, with D unclear. Per germline, CDR1 MNHEY and CDR2 SVGEGT. V lost 0 bases and J lost 5, with 13 bases in between. The CDR3 contains 15 residues. The CDR3 DNA reads as TGTGCCAGCAGTTACTCGAGCCCCATACTGGAGACCCAGTACTTC. Translated, it gives CASSYSSPILETQYF.

This chain joins TRBV5-1 and TRBJ1-1, with D hard to call. CDR3 length: 13 residues. Per the germline V gene, CDR1 is SGHRS and CDR2 is YFSETQ. V gave up 6 bases and J gave up 1 base, with 10 bases separating them. CDR3 DNA: TGCGCCAGCACCCATCTCGGGAACACTGAAGCTTTCTTT. Amino acids: CASTHLGNTEAFF.

This clonotype was seen ten or more times. This chain connects TRBV6-5 to TRBJ1-5, with no clear D. The CDR3 runs to 13 residues. Trimming stripped 2 bases from V and 7 bases from J, with 9 bases between. Germline loops: CDR1 MNHEY, CDR2 SVGAGI. CDR3 protein: CASSYVRGQPQHF. CDR3 in DNA: TGTGCCAGCAGTTACGTAAGAGGACAGCCCCAGCATTTT.

There are a few counts of this clonotype. This rearrangement joins TRBV4-1 to TRBJ1-1; no clear D gene. This CDR3 has 15 residues. From germline, CDR1 is MGHRA and CDR2 YSYEKL. Trimming removed 1 base at V and 3 bases at J, with 12 bases between. The CDR3 is CASSQVSPRDTEAFF. The CDR3 DNA reads as TGCGCCAGCAGCCAAGTCAGCCCGAGGGACACTGAAGCTTTCTTT.

This clonotype showed up many times. The chain recombines TRBV29-1 with TRBJ1-1; D gene ambiguous. Germline V CDR1 and CDR2: SQVTM, ANQGSEA. The CDR3 extends over 12 amino acids. Between the trimmed V and J ends, which lost 6 bases and 0 bases, there was a span of 8 bases. This chain's CDR3 is CSVSGMNTEAFF. DNA of the CDR3: TGCAGCGTCTCCGGGATGAACACTGAAGCTTTCTTT.

In this sample, this clonotype turned up many times. The gene calls are TRBV12-3 or TRBV12-4 and TRBJ1-2; no clear D. V lost 2 bases, J lost 3 bases, and 7 bases lay in between. The CDR3 totals 13 residues. This chain's CDR3 is CASSLSEYYGYTF. Written as DNA, the CDR3 is TGTGCCAGCAGTTTATCTGAGTACTATGGCTACACCTTC.

The gene calls are TRBV5-1 and TRBJ2-5; 11 nucleotides line up with TRBD1. The ends lost 0 bases at V and 3 bases at J; junction bases unmatched: 4. The germline V gene has CDR1 SGHRS and CDR2 YFSETQ. This CDR3 has 16 residues. CDR3 residues: CASSLVGQGAEETQYF. The CDR3 DNA sequence: TGCGCCAGCAGCTTGGTCGGACAGGGGGCTGAAGAGACCCAGTACTTC. Supplemented by reference TRBV5-1 and TRBJ2-5, the full variable domain reads KAGVTQTPRYLIKTRGQQVTLSCSPISGHRSVSWYQQTPGQGLQFLFEYFSETQRNKGNFPGRFSGRQFSNSRSEMNVSTLELGDSALYLCASSLVGQGAEETQYFGPGTRLLVL.

In its sample, this clonotype was seen many times. V usage is TRBV6-5 and J usage is TRBJ2-7; 7 positions match TRBD1. Germline assignment: CDR1 MNHEY and CDR2 SVGAGI. The CDR3 sequence is 13 residues long. J was trimmed by 5 bases and V by 10 bases; bases with no gene match: 11. The CDR3: CATTTTGYDEQYF. The CDR3 bases are TGTGCCACCACAACGACAGGGTATGACGAGCAGTACTTC.

Note on this clonotype: The junction does not match germline at one end; this may be a read error. The chain is built from TRBV6-5 and TRBJ2-7; D is unclear. The CDR3 length is 14 residues. Germline lookup yields CDR1 MNHEY and CDR2 SVGAGI. The CDR3: CASSWNSQSYVQYF. CDR3 bases: TGTGCCAGCAGTTGGAACAGCCAATCCTACGTGCAGTACTTC.

This clonotype was recorded at least ten times. V is TRBV6-1 and J is TRBJ2-7; 7 bases match TRBD1. Per germline, CDR1 MNHNS and CDR2 SASEGT. V gave up 10 bases and J gave up 4 bases; unmatched junction bases: 13. CDR3 length: 14 residues. As DNA, the CDR3 is TGTGCCACCAAAAGGGGGCAGGGTGGGTACGAGCAGTACTTC. Its protein is CATKRGQGGYEQYF.

The V and J genes are TRBV20-1 and TRBJ2-5; 7 bases map to TRBD2. V gave up 0 bases and J gave up 0 bases; unmatched junction bases: 10. Germline CDR1 and CDR2: DFQATT and SNEGSKA (reference sequence). The CDR3 has 17 amino acids. CDR3 DNA sequence: TGCAGTGCTAGAGATTCAAGGAGCGGGGTCTACCAAGAGACCCAGTACTTC. Protein: CSARDSRSGVYQETQYF.

This chain links TRBV2 with TRBJ2-7; 7 bases are shared with TRBD1. With V trimmed by 1 base and J by 7 bases, 10 bases remained unmatched. CDR3 length: 15 amino acids. In germline, CDR1 is SNHLY, CDR2 FYNNEI. CDR3 amino acids: CASSEDWTGIEEQYF. The CDR3 DNA reads as TGTGCCAGCAGTGAAGATTGGACAGGAATTGAAGAGCAGTACTTC.

This clonotype was counted ten times or more. This chain's CDR3 is CAISATQSSWGYTF. CDR3 bases: TGTGCCATCAGTGCGACTCAGAGCTCCTGGGGCTACACCTTC. This chain uses TRBV10-3 with TRBJ1-2; D gene uncertain. The germline CDR1 and CDR2 sequences are ENHRY and SYGVKD. The V and J ends lost 4 bases and 8 bases respectively, with 17 bases between them. The CDR3 has 14 amino acids.

This clonotype was observed many times. The chain joins TRBV7-3 to TRBJ2-5; the D gene is possibly TRBD2 (6 bases). This CDR3 is built from 13 residues. The germline CDR1 and CDR2 sequences are SGHTA and FQGTGA. Trimming took off 1 base at V and 6 bases at J, with 9 bases between the two ends. CDR3 nucleotides: TGTGCCAGCAGCTTAAACGGGGGTCAGACCCAGTACTTC. Its translation: CASSLNGGQTQYF. The full variable domain, with the rest looked up from reference TRBV7-3 and TRBJ2-5, is GAGVSQTPSNKVTEKGKYVELRCDPISGHTALYWYRQSLGQGPEFLIYFQGTGAADDSGLPNDRFFAVRPEGSVSTLKIQRTERGDSAVYLCASSLNGGQTQYFGPGTRLLVL.